This T cell receptor (beta chain) was sequenced during a study of blood T cell repertoires in COVID-19. For the study at large: PBMCs, B-cell-depleted T cells, or T cells were the source of the cDNA or gDNA that made up the material.

The CDR3 contains 15 residues. Germline values: CDR1 MNHNS, CDR2 SASEGT. Trimming shortened V by 2 bases and J by 1 base, and 11 bases separated the two germline ends. Libraries were prepared by immunoSEQ multiplex PCR; TCRdb keeps only in-frame clonotypes and omits some of them. The data show approximately 140,000 clones, less than 85% seen once. The sequencing sample was made of peripheral blood. The source is a woman older than 75 with acute or convalescent COVID-19. The chain has TRBV6-1 and TRBJ1-1, with D maybe TRBD1 (5 bases). The CDR3 region has the DNA TGTGCCAGCAGTGAATCGGGGGTGGGGAACACTGAAGCTTTCTTT. It encodes CASSESGVGNTEAFF.